The clone carrying this T cell receptor beta chain was seen once. Clones were read by immunoSEQ multiplex PCR, and TCRdb kept only the in-frame ones, dropping some. The sample holds fewer than 90,000 clones, about 82% seen once. The data originate from a study of cytotoxic CD8 clonotypes in ibrutinib-treated CLL. Germline values: CDR1 SGHRS, CDR2 YFSETQ. The trim removed 7 bases at V and 0 bases at J, leaving 5 bases unmatched. This CDR3 contains 14 residues. The chain recombines TRBV5-1 with TRBJ1-2; 8 bases line up with TRBD1. The source material was PBMCs, sampled before ibrutinib treatment. This clonotype was sampled from a human donor with chronic lymphocytic leukemia. CDR3 in DNA: TGCGCCAGCGGAGGGACAGGTTCTAACTATGGCTACACCTTC. As protein: CASGGTGSNYGYTF.